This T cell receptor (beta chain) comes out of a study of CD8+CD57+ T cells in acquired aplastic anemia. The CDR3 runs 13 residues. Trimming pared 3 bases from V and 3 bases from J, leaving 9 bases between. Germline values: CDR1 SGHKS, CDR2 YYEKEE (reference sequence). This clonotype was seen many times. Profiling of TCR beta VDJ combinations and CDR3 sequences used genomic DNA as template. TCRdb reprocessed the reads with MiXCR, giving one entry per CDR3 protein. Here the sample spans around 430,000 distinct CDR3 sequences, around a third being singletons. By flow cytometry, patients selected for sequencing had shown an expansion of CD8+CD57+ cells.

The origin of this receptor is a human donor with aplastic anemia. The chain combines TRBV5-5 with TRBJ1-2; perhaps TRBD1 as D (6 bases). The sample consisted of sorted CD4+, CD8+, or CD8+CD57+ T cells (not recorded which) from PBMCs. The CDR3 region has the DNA TGTGCCAGCAGCTCGGGGGCGGACTATGGCTACACCTTC. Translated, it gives CASSSGADYGYTF.